This TCR beta chain was recovered during a study of glioma-infiltrating T cells after dendritic cell vaccination. Study-level information: Three intradermal dendritic cell vaccine injections were given every two weeks.

Primers: 60 V beta forward and 13 J beta reverse. Using immunoSEQ multiplex PCR, the repertoire was profiled, and TCRdb retains in-frame clones only, with some absent. This sample yields 98,000 or so clones, of which less than 90% are seen a single time; roughly 5.3% belongs to the top ten. A note on this clone: Its antigen is not identified.

Findings and caveats of the study: Complete blood and tumor specimen sets were limited to few patients.

Time point specified: after dendritic cell vaccination, including at tumor progression/relapse. PBMC were collected before vaccination, two weeks after the third vaccination, and at progression. Unmatched junction bases numbered 8, after V lost 5 bases and J lost 5 bases. CDR1 is SEHNR and CDR2 is FQNEAQ in the germline V gene (reference sequence). This CDR3 contains 15 residues. Sample: blood, taken after dendritic cell vaccination. V is TRBV7-9 and J is TRBJ2-2, with 7 bases that match TRBD1. This receptor was identified in a human donor with glioblastoma. CDR3 nucleotides: TGTGCCAGCAGCCTCGACCTGACAGGGACCGGGGAGCTGTTTTTT. Its translation: CASSLDLTGTGELFF.